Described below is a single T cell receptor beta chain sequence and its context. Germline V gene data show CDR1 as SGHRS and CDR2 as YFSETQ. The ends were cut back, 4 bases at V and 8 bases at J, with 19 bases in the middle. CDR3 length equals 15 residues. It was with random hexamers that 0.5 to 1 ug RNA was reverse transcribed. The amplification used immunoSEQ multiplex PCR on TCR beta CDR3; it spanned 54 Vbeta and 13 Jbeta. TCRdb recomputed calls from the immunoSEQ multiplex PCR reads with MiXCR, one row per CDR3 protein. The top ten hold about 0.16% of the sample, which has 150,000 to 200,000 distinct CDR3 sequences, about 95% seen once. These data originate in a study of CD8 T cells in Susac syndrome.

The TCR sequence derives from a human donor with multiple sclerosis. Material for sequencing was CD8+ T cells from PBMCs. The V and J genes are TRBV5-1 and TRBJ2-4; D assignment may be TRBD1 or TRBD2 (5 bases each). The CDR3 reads CASSPYPRGGHIQYF. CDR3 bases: TGCGCCAGCAGCCCATACCCTCGGGGCGGACACATTCAGTACTTC.